Each of the 25 T cell receptor beta chains below was sequenced from the same sample in a study of T cells expressing NK-cell markers. From the 5' RACE reads, TCRdb lists one entry per CDR3 protein and no DNA. Recorded here are fewer than 550,000 distinct CDR3 sequences; the top ten clones represent 1.4%. The sequencing input was blood T cells: a sorted CD56 or NKG2C T cell subset, CD4+ or CD8+ T cells, or bulk PBMC T cells (not recorded which). The receptors were gathered from a woman aged 50 to 65 in good health.

The chain combines TRBV29-1 with TRBJ1-4; as DNA is missing, the TRBD1 call by TCRdb cannot be tested. The germline V gene encodes CDR1 SQVTM and CDR2 ANQGSEA. The CDR3 extends over 14 amino acids. The CDR3 protein is CSARKGGIGEKLFF. Using reference TRBV29-1 and TRBJ1-4 for the parts outside the CDR3, the full variable domain is SAVISQKPSRDICQRGTSLTIQCQVDSQVTMMFWYRQQPGQSLTLIATANQGSEATYESGFVIDKFPISRPNLTFSTLTVSNMSPEDSSIYLCSARKGGIGEKLFFGSGTQLSVL.

The gene calls are TRBV5-1 and TRBJ2-1; the TCRdb D gene call, TRBD1, has no DNA to confirm it. The CDR3 loop spans 16 amino acids. The germline CDR1 and CDR2 sequences are SGHRS and YFSETQ. The CDR3 spells CASSAQGATPDNEQFF.

The rearrangement joins TRBV12-5 to TRBJ2-2; checking the TCRdb D call of TRBD2 is not possible without DNA. The germline V gene encodes CDR1 LGHNT and CDR2 FRNRAP. The CDR3 consists of 13 residues. The CDR3 loop reads CASVDRANGELFF.

The J gene is TRBJ2-6, the V gene TRBV2; the TCRdb call, TRBD1, lacks DNA for checking. The CDR3 extends over 17 amino acids. Germline V CDR1 and CDR2: SNHLY, FYNNEI. This chain's CDR3 is CASRSDRGISGANVLTF.

The chain uses TRBV7-2 and TRBJ2-3; with no DNA, the TCRdb D assignment of TRBD2 cannot be verified. Germline values: CDR1 SGHTA, CDR2 FQGNSA. CDR3 length equals 13 residues. The CDR3: CASSLTSGKPQYF.

CDR3 loop: CASSQEQGANYGYTF. The chain couples TRBV4-2 to TRBJ1-2; the TCRdb D gene call, TRBD1, has no DNA to confirm it. From germline, CDR1 is LGHNA and CDR2 YNFKEQ. CDR3 length: 15 residues.

The gene calls are TRBV12-3 or TRBV12-4 and TRBJ2-3. The CDR3 extends over 12 amino acids. This CDR3 reads CASSLSSDTQYF.

The chain carries TRBV3-1 and TRBJ1-4. The CDR3 totals 14 residues. Germline CDR1 LGHDT, CDR2 YNNKEL (reference sequence). CDR3 sequence: CASSQFSRGEKLFF.

This chain connects TRBV5-6 to TRBJ2-6; TCRdb's D gene call, TRBD1, goes unchecked for lack of DNA. The CDR3 contains 16 residues. The germline CDR1 and CDR2 sequences are SGHDT and YYEEEE. CDR3 sequence: CASSPGTARGANVLTF.

The J gene is TRBJ2-5, the V gene TRBV3-1. CDR3 length equals 15 residues. Germline CDR1 and CDR2: LGHDT and YNNKEL (reference sequence). CDR3 loop: CASSQGDLLQETQYF.

This chain links TRBV25-1 with TRBJ1-2; the TCRdb D gene call, TRBD1, has no DNA to confirm it. The CDR3 runs 11 residues. The germline CDR1 and CDR2 sequences are MGHDK and SYGVNS. Here the CDR3 reads CASRETGSYTF.

V and J are TRBV5-6 and TRBJ1-5; the TCRdb D gene call, TRBD1, has no DNA to confirm it. CDR3 size: 15 residues. Germline V gene sequence: CDR1 SGHDT, CDR2 YYEEEE. The chain's CDR3 is CASSLNGRGTQPQHF.

V usage is TRBV5-1 and J usage is TRBJ1-1; the TRBD1 assignment by TCRdb is unverifiable without DNA. The CDR3 is 15 amino acids. Per germline, CDR1 SGHRS and CDR2 YFSETQ. The CDR3 region is CASSLGQGVNTEAFF.

The V gene is TRBV5-1, the J gene TRBJ2-7; TCRdb gives TRBD1 as the D gene, but with no DNA this cannot be confirmed. The CDR3 is 16 residues long. In germline, CDR1 is SGHRS, CDR2 YFSETQ. This CDR3 reads CASSEGHKGPGYEQYF. Using reference TRBV5-1 and TRBJ2-7 for the parts outside the CDR3, the full variable domain is KAGVTQTPRYLIKTRGQQVTLSCSPISGHRSVSWYQQTPGQGLQFLFEYFSETQRNKGNFPGRFSGRQFSNSRSEMNVSTLELGDSALYLCASSEGHKGPGYEQYFGPGTRLTVT.

The rearrangement links TRBV7-2 to TRBJ2-3. Per germline, CDR1 SGHTA and CDR2 FQGNSA. CDR3 length equals 14 residues. CDR3 loop: CASSLSGYEDTQYF.

This chain uses TRBV12-3 or TRBV12-4 with TRBJ2-2; TCRdb names TRBD2, which stays unverified in the absence of DNA. The length of the CDR3 is 14 residues. CDR3 sequence reads: CASNRDFNTGELFF.

The chain employs TRBV6-1 and TRBJ2-5. CDR1 and CDR2 from the germline V gene are MNHNS and SASEGT. The CDR3 sequence is 16 residues long. CDR3 sequence reads: CASSGSRDFGQETQYF.

The chain uses TRBV6-2 or TRBV6-3 and TRBJ2-2; checking the TCRdb D call of TRBD2 is not possible without DNA. The CDR3 runs 16 residues. Germline CDR1 and CDR2: MNHEY and SVGEGT. The CDR3 sequence: CASSYPTRVRAGELFF.

The gene calls are TRBV5-6 and TRBJ2-1; the D call of TRBD1 rests on TCRdb alone, since no DNA is present to check it. This CDR3 is 17 amino acids long. The germline V gene encodes CDR1 SGHDT and CDR2 YYEEEE. The CDR3 spells CASSLWRGGGSYNEQFF.

The chain combines TRBV5-1 with TRBJ1-1; there is no DNA to check the TCRdb D call of TRBD1. Germline V lookup: CDR1 SGHRS, CDR2 YFSETQ. The CDR3 spans 14 residues. The chain's CDR3 is CASSQGATNTEAFF.

This rearrangement joins TRBV5-1 to TRBJ2-5; TCRdb gives TRBD1 as the D gene, but with no DNA this cannot be confirmed. In germline, CDR1 is SGHRS, CDR2 YFSETQ. This CDR3 has 16 amino acids. CDR3 amino acids: CASTPTPGAVGETQYF.

The chain recombines TRBV4-2 with TRBJ2-1; TCRdb selects TRBD2, and the lack of DNA leaves this call unchecked. Germline loops: CDR1 LGHNA, CDR2 YNFKEQ. CDR3 length: 15 residues. The CDR3 region is CASSQDRSGGNEQFF.

The rearrangement uses TRBV11-2 and TRBJ1-3; TCRdb names TRBD1, which stays unverified in the absence of DNA. This CDR3 has 16 amino acids. Germline CDR1 and CDR2: SGHAT and FQNNGV. The CDR3 reads CASSLSPGQTGNTIYF.

The J gene is TRBJ2-1, the V gene TRBV24-1; TCRdb's D call of TRBD2 is untestable without DNA. Looked up from germline, CDR1 is KGHDR and CDR2 is SFDVKD. The CDR3 loop spans 15 amino acids. The CDR3 is CATSDRGLSISEQFF.

The chain joins TRBV11-2 to TRBJ1-2. The germline V gene has CDR1 SGHAT and CDR2 FQNNGV. CDR3 length equals 14 residues. This CDR3 is CASSKTDGNYGYTF.